These T cell receptor beta chains were read from a single sample in a study of T cells in Graves' hyperthyroidism and ophthalmopathy. MiXCR, applied by TCRdb to the multiplex PCR reads, yields one record per CDR3 protein. This sample has 550,000 to 800,000 distinct CDR3 sequences, with approximately 16% found just once. Source material: blood. The receptor set was obtained from a man younger than 30 with Graves' hyperthyroidism. Each CDR3 is given with its conserved first and last residue. A D gene is named only where the DNA matches it firmly. Size is stated for part of the rows, as once, few or many counts, or as a class when the clone is expanded.

j_gene: TRBJ2-2
d_gene: NA
len: 14
abundance: NA
v_gene: TRBV28
CDR3nt: TGTGCCAGCACCCCAGCTGACCACACCGGGGAGCTGTTTTTT
CDR3aa: CASTPADHTGELFF

j_gene: TRBJ2-7
d_gene: NA
len: 15
abundance: few
v_gene: TRBV3-1
CDR3nt: TGTGCCAGCAGCCCGACCACAGGGACACCCTACGAGCAGTACTTC
CDR3aa: CASSPTTGTPYEQYF

j_gene: TRBJ1-3
d_gene: NA
len: 18
abundance: NA
v_gene: TRBV6-2/TRBV6-3
CDR3nt: TGTGCCAGCAGTTACTCCCCTGGTAATCCGGCGGCTGGAAACACCATATATTTT
CDR3aa: CASSYSPGNPAAGNTIYF

j_gene: TRBJ1-2
d_gene: NA
len: 14
abundance: few
v_gene: TRBV3-1
CDR3nt: TGTGCCAGCAGCCAAGATTGGGGGGCGCGTGGCTACACCTTC
CDR3aa: CASSQDWGARGYTF

j_gene: TRBJ2-7
d_gene: NA
len: 14
abundance: NA
v_gene: TRBV11-3
CDR3nt: TGTGCCAGCAGCTTGCTCGCCAACTCCTACGAGCAGTACTTC
CDR3aa: CASSLLANSYEQYF

j_gene: TRBJ2-1
d_gene: NA
len: 13
abundance: NA
v_gene: TRBV7-2
CDR3nt: TGTGCCAGCAGCGGGGGACCTCTCAATGAGCAGTTCTTC
CDR3aa: CASSGGPLNEQFF

j_gene: TRBJ2-7
d_gene: TRBD1
len: 14
abundance: many
v_gene: TRBV19
CDR3nt: TGTGCCAGCAGCACGGGACAGGGGCCCTACGAGCAGTACTTC
CDR3aa: CASSTGQGPYEQYF

j_gene: TRBJ2-2
d_gene: NA
len: 15
abundance: NA
v_gene: TRBV20-1
CDR3nt: TGCAGTGCTAGAGGGGCGGGATTCGACACCGGGGAGCTGTTTTTT
CDR3aa: CSARGAGFDTGELFF

j_gene: TRBJ2-5
d_gene: TRBD1
len: 14
abundance: many
v_gene: TRBV7-2
CDR3nt: TGTGCCAGCAGCCAAGGGGGACAGTGGGAGACCCAGTACTTC
CDR3aa: CASSQGGQWETQYF

j_gene: TRBJ1-2
d_gene: TRBD1
len: 13
abundance: many
v_gene: TRBV7-3
CDR3nt: TGTGCCAGCAGCTCATACACAGGGGGCAGCTACACCTTC
CDR3aa: CASSSYTGGSYTF

j_gene: TRBJ2-1
d_gene: TRBD2
len: 17
abundance: few
v_gene: TRBV6-6
CDR3nt: TGTGCCAGCAGTTACTCGAAGGGACTAGCGGGGAACCGGGAGCAGTTCTTC
CDR3aa: CASSYSKGLAGNREQFF

j_gene: TRBJ2-1
d_gene: NA
len: 12
abundance: few
v_gene: TRBV20-1
CDR3nt: TGCAGTGGGTCAGCGAACTACAATGAGCAGTTCTTC
CDR3aa: CSGSANYNEQFF

j_gene: TRBJ2-7
d_gene: TRBD1
len: 18
abundance: many
v_gene: TRBV6-2/TRBV6-3
CDR3nt: TGTGCCAGCAGTTACCGCTCAGAAGTGGGACAGGGTCTTCACGAGCAGTACTTC
CDR3aa: CASSYRSEVGQGLHEQYF

j_gene: TRBJ2-7
d_gene: NA
len: 13
abundance: NA
v_gene: TRBV28
CDR3nt: TGTGCCAGCTTGCTGGGAGGAGACTACAAGCAGTACTTC
CDR3aa: CASLLGGDYKQYF

j_gene: TRBJ2-2
d_gene: TRBD1
len: 15
abundance: NA
v_gene: TRBV9
CDR3nt: TGTGCCAGCAGGCATGGGACAGGCAACACCGGGGAGCTGTTTTTT
CDR3aa: CASRHGTGNTGELFF

j_gene: TRBJ1-4
d_gene: NA
len: 15
abundance: NA
v_gene: TRBV9
CDR3nt: TGTGCCAGCAGCCCCTCAAGGGGGGTAAATGAAAAACTGTTTTTT
CDR3aa: CASSPSRGVNEKLFF

j_gene: TRBJ2-5
d_gene: NA
len: 16
abundance: once
v_gene: TRBV5-8
CDR3nt: TGTGCCAGCAGCGTCGGTCGCCGACGGCTACAAGAGACCCAGTACTTC
CDR3aa: CASSVGRRRLQETQYF

j_gene: TRBJ1-6
d_gene: NA
len: 12
abundance: few
v_gene: TRBV20-1
CDR3nt: TGCAGTGCTACCTACAGGGATTCACCCCTCCACTTT
CDR3aa: CSATYRDSPLHF

j_gene: TRBJ2-7
d_gene: NA
len: 15
abundance: NA
v_gene: TRBV18
CDR3nt: TGTGCCAGCTCACTGGCTGGAGGGAGCTACTACGAGCAGTACTTC
CDR3aa: CASSLAGGSYYEQYF

j_gene: TRBJ2-7
d_gene: NA
len: 16
abundance: many
v_gene: TRBV6-6
CDR3nt: TGTGCCAGCAGTTACTCGCAGGGAACAATCACCTACGAGCAGTACTTC
CDR3aa: CASSYSQGTITYEQYF

j_gene: TRBJ2-7
d_gene: NA
len: 14
abundance: many
v_gene: TRBV11-3
CDR3nt: TGTGCCAGCAGCTCCCGGGACTCGTACTACGAGCAGTACTTC
CDR3aa: CASSSRDSYYEQYF

j_gene: TRBJ1-5
d_gene: NA
len: 15
abundance: NA
v_gene: TRBV5-8
CDR3nt: TGTGCCAGCAGCGAGGGGCGGATTTCCAATCAGCCCCAGCATTTT
CDR3aa: CASSEGRISNQPQHF

j_gene: TRBJ1-4
d_gene: NA
len: 17
abundance: few
v_gene: TRBV4-3
CDR3nt: TGCGCCAGCAGCCGCCAGGCCAGCTTCGCAACTAATGAAAAACTGTTTTTT
CDR3aa: CASSRQASFATNEKLFF

j_gene: TRBJ2-1
d_gene: TRBD1
len: 13
abundance: many
v_gene: TRBV7-3
CDR3nt: TGTGCCAGCAGTCGACAGGGTAGCAATGAGCAGTTCTTC
CDR3aa: CASSRQGSNEQFF

j_gene: TRBJ2-1
d_gene: TRBD1
len: 16
abundance: many
v_gene: TRBV14
CDR3nt: TGTGCCAGCAGCCAAGGTTGGCAGGGGGCCTTCAATGAGCAGTTCTTC
CDR3aa: CASSQGWQGAFNEQFF

j_gene: TRBJ2-7
d_gene: NA
len: 11
abundance: NA
v_gene: TRBV2
CDR3nt: TGTGCCAGCCGTAGAGGGAACGAGCAGTACTTC
CDR3aa: CASRRGNEQYF

j_gene: TRBJ2-5
d_gene: TRBD1
len: 16
abundance: NA
v_gene: TRBV19
CDR3nt: TGTGCCAGTAGTATAGGCGCGGGACAGGGTAGGGAGACCCAGTACTTC
CDR3aa: CASSIGAGQGRETQYF

j_gene: TRBJ2-2
d_gene: TRBD2
len: 16
abundance: NA
v_gene: TRBV6-2/TRBV6-3
CDR3nt: TGTGCCAGCAGTCCTACTAGCGGGAATTTCGCCGGGGAGCTGTTTTTT
CDR3aa: CASSPTSGNFAGELFF

j_gene: TRBJ2-7
d_gene: TRBD2
len: 15
abundance: NA
v_gene: TRBV30
CDR3nt: TGTGCCTGGAGTTCGCTGGCGGGAGGGCCGCGTGAGCAGTACTTC
CDR3aa: CAWSSLAGGPREQYF

j_gene: TRBJ1-3
d_gene: TRBD1
len: 16
abundance: NA
v_gene: TRBV12-3/TRBV12-4
CDR3nt: TGTGCCAGCAGCAGGACAGGGACCTTCTCTGGAAACACCATATATTTT
CDR3aa: CASSRTGTFSGNTIYF

j_gene: TRBJ1-5
d_gene: NA
len: 14
abundance: few
v_gene: TRBV4-1
CDR3nt: TGCGCCAGCAGCCGTTGGGGGGGACGGCAGCCCCAGCATTTT
CDR3aa: CASSRWGGRQPQHF

j_gene: TRBJ2-2
d_gene: NA
len: 16
abundance: NA
v_gene: TRBV6-6
CDR3nt: TGTGCCAGCAGTTACTCCCGCTCCCGGGCAACCGGGGAGCTGTTTTTT
CDR3aa: CASSYSRSRATGELFF

j_gene: TRBJ2-3
d_gene: NA
len: 13
abundance: many
v_gene: TRBV5-1
CDR3nt: TGCGCCAGCAGCCGACAGACCCCCGATACGCAGTATTTT
CDR3aa: CASSRQTPDTQYF

j_gene: TRBJ2-7
d_gene: TRBD1
len: 17
abundance: many
v_gene: TRBV7-9
CDR3nt: TGTGCCAGCAGCCCCCGACCCCGGGACAGGCACTCCTACGAGCAGTACTTC
CDR3aa: CASSPRPRDRHSYEQYF

j_gene: TRBJ1-1
d_gene: NA
len: 11
abundance: many
v_gene: TRBV6-1
CDR3nt: TGTGCCAGCACCGCGGGGGGTGAAGCTTTCTTT
CDR3aa: CASTAGGEAFF

j_gene: TRBJ2-7
d_gene: NA
len: 16
abundance: NA
v_gene: TRBV4-2
CDR3nt: TGTGCCAGCACCCTTACCCCCGGGACGCCCACCTACGAGCAGTACTTC
CDR3aa: CASTLTPGTPTYEQYF

j_gene: TRBJ2-7
d_gene: NA
len: 13
abundance: many
v_gene: TRBV2
CDR3nt: TGTGCCAGCAGTGAAGCGGGTCCCCACGAGCAGTACTTC
CDR3aa: CASSEAGPHEQYF

j_gene: TRBJ2-7
d_gene: TRBD2
len: 14
abundance: many
v_gene: TRBV28
CDR3nt: TGTGCCAGCACCCCGGGACTAGCGTCCCACGAGCAGTACTTC
CDR3aa: CASTPGLASHEQYF

j_gene: TRBJ1-5
d_gene: TRBD1
len: 14
abundance: many
v_gene: TRBV30
CDR3nt: TGTGCCTGGAGTCCGGGACAGGGGGACCAGCCCCAGCATTTT
CDR3aa: CAWSPGQGDQPQHF

j_gene: TRBJ2-3
d_gene: NA
len: 12
abundance: NA
v_gene: TRBV19
CDR3nt: TGTGCCAGTGGGAAGGTGACAGATACGCAGTATTTT
CDR3aa: CASGKVTDTQYF